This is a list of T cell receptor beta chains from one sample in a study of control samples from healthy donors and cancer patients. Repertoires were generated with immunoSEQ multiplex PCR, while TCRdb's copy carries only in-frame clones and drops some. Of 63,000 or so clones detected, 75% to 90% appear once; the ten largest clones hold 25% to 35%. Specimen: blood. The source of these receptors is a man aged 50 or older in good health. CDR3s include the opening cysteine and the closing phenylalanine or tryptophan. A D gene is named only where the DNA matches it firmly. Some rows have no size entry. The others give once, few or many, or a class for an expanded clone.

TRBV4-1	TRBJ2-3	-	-	CASSQVRAEAQYF	TGCGCCAGCAGCCAAGTTAGGGCAGAGGCGCAGTATTTT
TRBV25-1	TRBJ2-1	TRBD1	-	CASSAGTGRYNEQFF	TGTGCCAGCAGCGCCGGGACAGGGCGCTACAATGAGCAGTTCTTC
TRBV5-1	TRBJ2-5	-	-	CASSLAPANDPLTQYF	TGCGCCAGCAGCTTGGCACCAGCGAACGACCCCCTTACCCAGTACTTC
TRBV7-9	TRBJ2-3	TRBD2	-	CASSLDGSGSADTQYF	TGTGCCAGCAGCTTAGACGGTAGCGGGAGTGCAGATACGCAGTATTTT
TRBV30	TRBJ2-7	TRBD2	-	CAWSGGAGGAAYEQYF	TGTGCCTGGAGTGGCGGGGCGGGGGGGGCCGCGTACGAGCAGTACTTC
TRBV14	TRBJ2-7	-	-	CASSKGPYEQYF	TGTGCCAGCAGCAAAGGGCCCTACGAGCAGTACTTC
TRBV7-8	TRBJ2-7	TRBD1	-	CASSLATGVGYEQYF	TGTGCCAGCAGCTTAGCGACAGGGGTGGGCTACGAGCAGTACTTC
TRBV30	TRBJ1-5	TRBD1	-	CAWSAGGPNQPQHF	TGTGCCTGGAGCGCAGGGGGCCCCAATCAGCCCCAGCATTTT
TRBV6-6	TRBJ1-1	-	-	CATVGGLGYTEAFF	TGTGCCACCGTTGGGGGCCTAGGTTACACTGAAGCTTTCTTT
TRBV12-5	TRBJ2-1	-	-	CASGPENEQFF	TGTGCTAGTGGGCCGGAGAATGAGCAGTTCTTC
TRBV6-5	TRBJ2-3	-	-	CASKAGLDTQYF	TGTGCCAGCAAGGCAGGGTTGGATACGCAGTATTTT
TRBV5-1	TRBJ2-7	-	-	CASSFPSGGGRSSYEQYF	TGCGCCAGCAGCTTCCCGTCTGGCGGGGGCCGAAGCTCCTACGAGCAGTACTTC
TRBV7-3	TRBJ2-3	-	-	CASSFSYKGDTQYF	TGTGCCAGCAGCTTTTCCTATAAGGGAGATACGCAGTATTTT
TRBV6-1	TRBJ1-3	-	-	CASSEAHGNTIYF	TGTGCCAGCAGTGAAGCGCATGGAAACACCATATATTTT
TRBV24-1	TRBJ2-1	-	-	CATSDRFRHEQFF	TGTGCCACCAGTGATAGGTTCCGCCATGAGCAGTTCTTC
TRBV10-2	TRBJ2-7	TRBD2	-	CASSPAGGGNEQYF	TGCGCCAGCAGTCCAGCGGGAGGGGGTAACGAGCAGTACTTC
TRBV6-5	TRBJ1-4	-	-	CASSSVLVNEKLFF	TGTGCCAGCAGTTCCGTCCTTGTTAATGAAAAACTGTTTTTT
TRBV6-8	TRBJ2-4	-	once	CASSSGQLAKNIQYF	TGTGCCAGCAGTTCTGGACAGCTGGCCAAAAACATTCAGTACTTC
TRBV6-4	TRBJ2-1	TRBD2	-	CASSEDVSGGANEQFF	TGTGCCAGCAGTGAAGATGTTAGCGGGGGGGCTAATGAGCAGTTCTTC
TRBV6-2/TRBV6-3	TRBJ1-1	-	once	CASSYSKGGTEAFF	TGTGCCAGCAGTTACTCCAAAGGGGGCACTGAAGCTTTCTTT
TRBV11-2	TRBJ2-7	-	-	CASSLVFGRGSAYEQYF	TGTGCCAGCAGCTTAGTATTTGGGCGGGGCAGTGCCTACGAGCAGTACTTC
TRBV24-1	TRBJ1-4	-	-	CATSESTPGGKLFF	TGTGCCACCAGTGAGTCGACCCCCGGGGGGAAACTGTTTTTT
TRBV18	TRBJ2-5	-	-	CASSRVRETQYF	TGTGCCAGCTCACGGGTTCGTGAGACCCAGTACTTC
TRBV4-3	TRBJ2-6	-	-	CASSQDGTGANVLTF	TGCGCCAGCAGCCAAGACGGTACCGGGGCCAACGTCCTGACTTTC
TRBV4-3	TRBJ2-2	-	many	CASSQDSVQGSGELFF	TGCGCCAGCAGCCAAGATTCGGTTCAGGGAAGCGGGGAGCTGTTTTTT
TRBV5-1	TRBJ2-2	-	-	CASSLWGTHNTGELFF	TGCGCCAGCAGCTTGTGGGGGACTCACAACACCGGGGAGCTGTTTTTT
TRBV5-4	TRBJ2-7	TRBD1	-	CASSLVRLGTGDEQYF	TGTGCCAGCAGCTTGGTACGTTTGGGGACAGGGGACGAGCAGTACTTC
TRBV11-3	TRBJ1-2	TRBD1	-	CASSFVRDRGRGGGYTF	TGTGCCAGCAGCTTTGTCCGGGACAGGGGGCGCGGGGGAGGCTACACCTTC
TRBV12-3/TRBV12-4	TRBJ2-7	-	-	CASSLDYEQYF	TGTGCCAGCAGTTTAGACTACGAGCAGTACTTC
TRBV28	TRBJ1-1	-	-	CASSSPGRRTEAFF	TGTGCCAGCAGCTCCCCGGGGCGGAGGACTGAAGCTTTCTTT
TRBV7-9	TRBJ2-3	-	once	CASSVGTSTDTQYF	TGTGCCAGCAGCGTAGGGACTAGCACAGATACGCAGTATTTT
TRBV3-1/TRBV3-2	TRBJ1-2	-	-	CASSQDKSAKGNYGYTF	TGTGCCAGCAGCCAAGATAAAAGCGCAAAAGGGAACTATGGCTACACCTTC
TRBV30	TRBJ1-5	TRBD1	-	CAWSPEGQTHNQPQHF	TGTGCCTGGAGTCCGGAGGGACAGACTCACAATCAGCCCCAGCATTTT
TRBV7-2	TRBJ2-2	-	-	CASARRRNTGELFF	TGTGCCAGCGCGCGGCGTAGGAACACCGGGGAGCTGTTTTTT
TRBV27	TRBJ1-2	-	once	CASSSRPYPDFRIPDYGYTF	TGTGCCAGCAGTTCCCGCCCGTATCCGGATTTCAGAATCCCTGACTATGGCTACACCTTC
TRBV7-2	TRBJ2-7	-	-	CASSFRAAYEQYF	TGTGCCAGCAGTTTCCGCGCGGCCTACGAGCAGTACTTC
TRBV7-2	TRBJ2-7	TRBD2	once	CASSGLQAGGGEQYF	TGTGCCAGCAGCGGACTCCAAGCGGGAGGGGGAGAGCAGTACTTC
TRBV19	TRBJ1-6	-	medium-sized	CASSTGTGKIPLHF	TGTGCCAGTAGTACCGGGACGGGTAAGATACCCCTCCACTTT
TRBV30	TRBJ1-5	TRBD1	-	CAWGTVFNQPQHF	TGTGCCTGGGGGACAGTCTTTAATCAGCCCCAGCATTTT
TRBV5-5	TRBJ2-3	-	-	CASRPHTDTQYF	TGTGCCAGCCGCCCACACACAGATACGCAGTATTTT
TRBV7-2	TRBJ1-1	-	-	CASSRQTDRPYEAFF	TGTGCCAGCAGCCGCCAGACCGACAGACCCTATGAAGCTTTCTTT
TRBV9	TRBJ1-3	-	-	CASSVDKGTIYF	TGTGCCAGCAGCGTAGATAAGGGGACCATATATTTT
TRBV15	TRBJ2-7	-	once	CATSRDRQDRGYF	TGTGCCACCAGCAGAGATCGCCAGGACCGGGGCTACTTC
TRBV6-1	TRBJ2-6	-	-	CASSEAPDSGANVLTF	TGTGCCAGCAGTGAAGCACCGGACTCTGGGGCCAACGTCCTGACTTTC
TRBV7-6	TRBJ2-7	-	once	CASSLAEGEQYF	TGTGCCAGCAGCTTAGCTGAGGGCGAGCAGTACTTC
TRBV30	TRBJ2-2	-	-	CAWSYTGELFF	TGTGCCTGGAGTTACACCGGGGAGCTGTTTTTT